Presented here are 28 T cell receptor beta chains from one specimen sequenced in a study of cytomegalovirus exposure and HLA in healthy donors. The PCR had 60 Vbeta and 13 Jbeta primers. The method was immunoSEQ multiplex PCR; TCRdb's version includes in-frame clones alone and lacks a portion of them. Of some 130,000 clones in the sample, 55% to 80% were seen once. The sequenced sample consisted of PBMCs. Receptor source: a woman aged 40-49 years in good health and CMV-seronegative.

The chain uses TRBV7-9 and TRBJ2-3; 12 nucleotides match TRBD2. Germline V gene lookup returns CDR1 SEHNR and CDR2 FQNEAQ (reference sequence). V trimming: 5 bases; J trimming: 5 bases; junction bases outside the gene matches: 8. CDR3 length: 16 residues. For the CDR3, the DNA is TGTGCCAGCAGCCCCTTACTAGCGGGGGGTGGAGATACGCAGTATTTT. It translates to CASSPLLAGGGDTQYF.

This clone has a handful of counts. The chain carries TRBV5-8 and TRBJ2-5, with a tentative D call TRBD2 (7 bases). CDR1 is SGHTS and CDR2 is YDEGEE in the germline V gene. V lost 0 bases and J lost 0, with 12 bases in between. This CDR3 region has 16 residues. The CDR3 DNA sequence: TGTGCCAGCAGCTTGGGTACGGGGGGCTACCAAGAGACCCAGTACTTC. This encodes CASSLGTGGYQETQYF. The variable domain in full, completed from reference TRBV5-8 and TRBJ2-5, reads EAGVTQSPTHLIKTRGQQATLRCSPISGHTSVYWYQQALGLGLQFLLWYDEGEERNRGNFPPRFSGRQFPNYSSELNVNALELEDSALYLCASSLGTGGYQETQYFGPGTRLLVL.

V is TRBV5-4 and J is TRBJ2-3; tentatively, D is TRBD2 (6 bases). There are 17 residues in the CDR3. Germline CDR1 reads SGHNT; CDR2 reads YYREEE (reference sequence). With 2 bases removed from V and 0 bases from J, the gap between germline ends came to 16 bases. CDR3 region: CASSFSPSVESTDTQYF. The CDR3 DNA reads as TGTGCCAGCAGCTTTTCTCCTAGCGTCGAGAGCACAGATACGCAGTATTTT.

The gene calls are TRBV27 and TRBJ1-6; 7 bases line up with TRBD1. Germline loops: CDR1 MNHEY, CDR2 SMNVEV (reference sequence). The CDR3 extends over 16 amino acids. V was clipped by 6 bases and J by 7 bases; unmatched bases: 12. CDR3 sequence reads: CASRYRGGGGNSPLHF. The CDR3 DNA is TGTGCCAGCAGATACAGGGGTGGGGGTGGGAATTCACCCCTCCACTTT.

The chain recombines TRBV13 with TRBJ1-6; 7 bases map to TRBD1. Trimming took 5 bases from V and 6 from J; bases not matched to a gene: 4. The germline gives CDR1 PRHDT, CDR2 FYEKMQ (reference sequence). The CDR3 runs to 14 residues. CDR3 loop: CASSMDRRNSPLHF. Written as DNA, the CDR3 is TGTGCCAGCAGCATGGACAGGCGTAATTCACCCCTCCACTTT.

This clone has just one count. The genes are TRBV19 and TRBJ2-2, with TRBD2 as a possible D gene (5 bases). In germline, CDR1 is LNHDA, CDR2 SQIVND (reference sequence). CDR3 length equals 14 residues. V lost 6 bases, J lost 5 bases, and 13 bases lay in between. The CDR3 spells CASSGLGVTGELFF. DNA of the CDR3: TGTGCCAGTAGCGGCCTCGGGGTTACCGGGGAGCTGTTTTTT.

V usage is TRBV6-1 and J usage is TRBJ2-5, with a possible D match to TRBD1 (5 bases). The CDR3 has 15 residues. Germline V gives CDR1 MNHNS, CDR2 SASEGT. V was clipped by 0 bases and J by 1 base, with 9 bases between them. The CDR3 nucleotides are TGTGCCAGCAGTGAAGCAAAGGGGTTCCAAGAGACCCAGTACTTC. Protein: CASSEAKGFQETQYF.

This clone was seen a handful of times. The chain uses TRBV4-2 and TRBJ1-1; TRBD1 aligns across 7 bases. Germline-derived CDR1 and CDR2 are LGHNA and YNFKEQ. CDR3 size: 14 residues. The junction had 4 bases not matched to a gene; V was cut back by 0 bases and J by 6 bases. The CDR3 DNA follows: TGTGCCAGCAGCCAAGATGACAGGGATTCTGAAGCTTTCTTT. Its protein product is CASSQDDRDSEAFF.

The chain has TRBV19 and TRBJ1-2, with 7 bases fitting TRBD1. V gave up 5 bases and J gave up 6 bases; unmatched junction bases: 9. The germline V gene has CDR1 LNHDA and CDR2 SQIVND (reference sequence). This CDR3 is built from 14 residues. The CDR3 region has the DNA TGTGCCAGTAGTCTGACAGGGAAAAAGGATGGCTACACCTTC. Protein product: CASSLTGKKDGYTF.

CDR3 coding DNA: TGCGCCAGCAGCCCCCGGCTAGCAGTTGGCACAGATACGCAGTATTTT. It encodes CASSPRLAVGTDTQYF. The chain carries TRBV4-1 and TRBJ2-3; a weak D match, TRBD2 (5 bases). Germline V gives CDR1 MGHRA, CDR2 YSYEKL. This CDR3 is 16 amino acids long. Trimming removed 4 bases from V and 1 base from J, with 15 bases in between.

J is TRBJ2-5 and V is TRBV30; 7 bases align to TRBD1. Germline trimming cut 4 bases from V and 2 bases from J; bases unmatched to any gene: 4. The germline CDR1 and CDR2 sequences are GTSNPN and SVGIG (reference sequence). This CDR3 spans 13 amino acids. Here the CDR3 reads CAWTRDSQETQYF. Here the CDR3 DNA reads TGTGCCTGGACCCGGGACAGTCAAGAGACCCAGTACTTC.

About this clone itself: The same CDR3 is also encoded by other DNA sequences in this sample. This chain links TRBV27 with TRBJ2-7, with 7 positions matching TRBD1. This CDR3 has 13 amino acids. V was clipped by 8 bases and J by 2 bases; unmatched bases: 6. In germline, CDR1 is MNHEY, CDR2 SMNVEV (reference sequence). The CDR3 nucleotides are TGTGCCAGCGGCCTTCAGGGGGCCTACGAGCAGTACTTC. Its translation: CASGLQGAYEQYF.

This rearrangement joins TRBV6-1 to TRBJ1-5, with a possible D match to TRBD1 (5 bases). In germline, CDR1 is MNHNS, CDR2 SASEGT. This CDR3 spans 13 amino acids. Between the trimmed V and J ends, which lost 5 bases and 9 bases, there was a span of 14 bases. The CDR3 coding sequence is TGTGCCAGCAGTCTGGCCAGGGAAATGCCCCAGCATTTT. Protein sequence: CASSLAREMPQHF.

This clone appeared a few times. CDR3: CASSLRQGVLFNYGYTF. CDR3 in DNA: TGTGCCAGCAGCTTACGACAGGGGGTTCTTTTTAACTATGGCTACACCTTC. The rearrangement joins TRBV13 to TRBJ1-2; 9 bases line up with TRBD1. Germline V CDR1 and CDR2: PRHDT, FYEKMQ (reference sequence). This CDR3 is built from 17 residues. Trimming at V came to 2 bases and at J to 1 base, leaving 8 bases not matched to a gene.

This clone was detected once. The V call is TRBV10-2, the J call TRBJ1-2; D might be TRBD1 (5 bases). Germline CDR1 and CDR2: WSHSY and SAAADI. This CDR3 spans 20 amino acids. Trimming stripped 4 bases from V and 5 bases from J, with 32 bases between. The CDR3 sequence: CASSGRQGGQKDPRGYGYTF. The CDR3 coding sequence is TGCGCCAGCAGTGGTCGGCAGGGAGGTCAGAAGGACCCACGGGGGTATGGCTACACCTTC.

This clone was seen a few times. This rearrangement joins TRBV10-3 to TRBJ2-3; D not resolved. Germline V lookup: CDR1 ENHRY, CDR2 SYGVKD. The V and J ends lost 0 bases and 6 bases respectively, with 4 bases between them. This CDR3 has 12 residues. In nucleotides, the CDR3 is TGTGCCATCAGTGAGTCGAGGGATACGCAGTATTTT. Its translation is CAISESRDTQYF.

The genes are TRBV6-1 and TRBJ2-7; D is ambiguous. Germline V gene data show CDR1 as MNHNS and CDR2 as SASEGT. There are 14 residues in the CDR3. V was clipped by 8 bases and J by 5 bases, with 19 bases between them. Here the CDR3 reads CASRKPGPRDEQYF. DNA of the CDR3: TGTGCCAGCCGCAAACCGGGTCCCCGGGACGAGCAGTACTTC.

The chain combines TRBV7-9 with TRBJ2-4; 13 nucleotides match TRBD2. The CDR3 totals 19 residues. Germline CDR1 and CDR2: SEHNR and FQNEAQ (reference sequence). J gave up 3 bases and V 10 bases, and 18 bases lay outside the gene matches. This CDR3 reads CAIPPTLPGLAGFKNIQYF. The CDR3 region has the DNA TGTGCCATTCCCCCCACACTTCCGGGACTAGCGGGATTCAAAAACATTCAGTACTTC.

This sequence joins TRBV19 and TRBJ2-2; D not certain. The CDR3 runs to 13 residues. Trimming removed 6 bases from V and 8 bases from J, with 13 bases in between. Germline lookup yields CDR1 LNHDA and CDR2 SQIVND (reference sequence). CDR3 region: CASSPLIRGELFF. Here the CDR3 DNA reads TGTGCCAGTAGCCCCCTTATTCGTGGGGAGCTGTTTTTT.

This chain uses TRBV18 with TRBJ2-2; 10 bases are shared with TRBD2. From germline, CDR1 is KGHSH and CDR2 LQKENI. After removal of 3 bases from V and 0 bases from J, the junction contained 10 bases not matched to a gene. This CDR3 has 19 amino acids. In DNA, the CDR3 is TGTGCCAGCTCACCGGTCCTAGCGGGGGCCTTCGCGAACACCGGGGAGCTGTTTTTT. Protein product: CASSPVLAGAFANTGELFF.

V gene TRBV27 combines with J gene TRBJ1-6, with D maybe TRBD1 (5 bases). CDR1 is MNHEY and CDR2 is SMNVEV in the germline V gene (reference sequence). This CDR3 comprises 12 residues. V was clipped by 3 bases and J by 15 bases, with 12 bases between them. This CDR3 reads CASSFRLGVLHF. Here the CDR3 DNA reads TGTGCCAGCAGTTTCCGCTTAGGGGTCCTCCACTTT.

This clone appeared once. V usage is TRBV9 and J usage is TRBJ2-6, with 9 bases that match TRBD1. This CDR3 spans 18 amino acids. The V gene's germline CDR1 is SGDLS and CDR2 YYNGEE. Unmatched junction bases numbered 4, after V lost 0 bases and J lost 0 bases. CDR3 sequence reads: CASSVVGTGPSGANVLTF. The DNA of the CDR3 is TGTGCCAGCAGCGTAGTGGGGACAGGGCCCTCTGGGGCCAACGTCCTGACTTTC.

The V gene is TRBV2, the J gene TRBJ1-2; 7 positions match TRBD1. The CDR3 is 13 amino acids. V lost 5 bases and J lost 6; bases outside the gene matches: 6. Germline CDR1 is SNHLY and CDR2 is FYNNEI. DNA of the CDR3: TGTGCCAGCAGTCGACAGGGATTAGATGGCTACACCTTC. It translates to CASSRQGLDGYTF.

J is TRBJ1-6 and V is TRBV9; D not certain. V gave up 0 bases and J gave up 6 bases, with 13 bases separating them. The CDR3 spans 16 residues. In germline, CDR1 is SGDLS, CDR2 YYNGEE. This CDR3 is CASSVDGAQFNSPLHF. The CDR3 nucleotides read TGTGCCAGCAGCGTAGACGGAGCTCAGTTTAATTCACCCCTCCACTTT.

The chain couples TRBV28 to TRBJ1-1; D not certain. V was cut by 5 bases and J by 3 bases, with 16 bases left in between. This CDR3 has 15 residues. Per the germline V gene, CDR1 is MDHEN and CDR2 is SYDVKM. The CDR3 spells CASSDWGGKDTEAFF. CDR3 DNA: TGTGCCAGCAGTGATTGGGGAGGGAAAGACACTGAAGCTTTCTTT.

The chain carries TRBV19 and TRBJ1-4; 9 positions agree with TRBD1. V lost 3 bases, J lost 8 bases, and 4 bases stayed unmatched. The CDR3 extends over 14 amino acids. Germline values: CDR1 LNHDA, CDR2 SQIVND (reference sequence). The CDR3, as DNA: TGTGCCAGTAGTATGGGACAGGGAAGGGAAAAACTGTTTTTT. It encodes CASSMGQGREKLFF.

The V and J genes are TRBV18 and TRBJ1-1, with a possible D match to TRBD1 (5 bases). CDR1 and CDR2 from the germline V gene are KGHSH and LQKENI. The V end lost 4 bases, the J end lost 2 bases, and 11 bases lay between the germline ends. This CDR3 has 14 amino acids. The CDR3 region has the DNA TGTGCCAGCTCACACAGACAGTCCAACACTGAAGCTTTCTTT. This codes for CASSHRQSNTEAFF.

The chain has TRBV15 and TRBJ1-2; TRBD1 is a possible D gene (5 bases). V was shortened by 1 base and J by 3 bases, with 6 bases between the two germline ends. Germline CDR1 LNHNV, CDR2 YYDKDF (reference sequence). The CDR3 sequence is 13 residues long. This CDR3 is CATSRGGDYGYTF. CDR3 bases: TGTGCCACCAGCAGAGGGGGGGACTATGGCTACACCTTC. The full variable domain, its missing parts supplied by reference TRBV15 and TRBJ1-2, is DAMVIQNPRYQVTQFGKPVTLSCSQTLNHNVMYWYQQKSSQAPKLLFHYYDKDFNNEADTPDNFQSRRPNTSFCFLDIRSPGLGDTAMYLCATSRGGDYGYTFGSGTRLTVV.